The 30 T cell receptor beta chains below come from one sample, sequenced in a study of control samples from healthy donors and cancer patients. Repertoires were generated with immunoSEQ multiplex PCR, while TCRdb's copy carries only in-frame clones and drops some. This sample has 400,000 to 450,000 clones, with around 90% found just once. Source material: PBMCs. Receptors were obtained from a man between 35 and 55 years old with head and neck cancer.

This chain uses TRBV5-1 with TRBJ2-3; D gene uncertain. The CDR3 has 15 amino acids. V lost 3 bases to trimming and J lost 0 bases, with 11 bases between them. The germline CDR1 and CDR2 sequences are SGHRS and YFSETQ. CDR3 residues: CASSWQSGSTDTQYF. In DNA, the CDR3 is TGCGCCAGCAGCTGGCAATCCGGTAGCACAGATACGCAGTATTTT.

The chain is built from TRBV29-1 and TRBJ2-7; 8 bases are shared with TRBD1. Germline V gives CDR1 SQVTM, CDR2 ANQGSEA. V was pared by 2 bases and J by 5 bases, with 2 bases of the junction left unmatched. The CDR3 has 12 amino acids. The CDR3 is CSVETRGHEQYF. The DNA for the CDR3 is TGCAGCGTTGAAACCAGGGGGCACGAGCAGTACTTC.

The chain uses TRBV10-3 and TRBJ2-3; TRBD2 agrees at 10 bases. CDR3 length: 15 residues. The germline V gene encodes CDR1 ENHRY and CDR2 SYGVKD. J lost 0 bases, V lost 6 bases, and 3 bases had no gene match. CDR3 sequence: CAIRPLAGSTDTQYF. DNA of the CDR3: TGTGCCATCAGGCCACTAGCGGGGAGCACAGATACGCAGTATTTT.

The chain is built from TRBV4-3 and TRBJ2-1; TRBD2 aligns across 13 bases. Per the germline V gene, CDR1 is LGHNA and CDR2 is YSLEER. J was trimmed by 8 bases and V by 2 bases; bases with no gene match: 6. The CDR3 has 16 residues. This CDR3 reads CASSQRMGLAGHEQFF. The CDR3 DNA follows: TGCGCCAGCAGCCAACGTATGGGACTAGCGGGGCATGAGCAGTTCTTC.

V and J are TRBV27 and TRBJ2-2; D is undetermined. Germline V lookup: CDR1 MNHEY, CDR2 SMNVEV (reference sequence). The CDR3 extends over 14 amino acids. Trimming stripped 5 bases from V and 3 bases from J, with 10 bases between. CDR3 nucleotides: TGTGCCAGCAGTCCCCGATTGCACACCGGGGAGCTGTTTTTT. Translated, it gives CASSPRLHTGELFF.

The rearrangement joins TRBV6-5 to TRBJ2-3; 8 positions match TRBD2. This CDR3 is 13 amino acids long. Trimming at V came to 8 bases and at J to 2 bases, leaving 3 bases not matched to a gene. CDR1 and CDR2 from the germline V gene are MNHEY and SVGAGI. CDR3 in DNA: TGTGCCAGCGAGCGGGGGCTCACAGATACGCAGTATTTT. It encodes CASERGLTDTQYF.

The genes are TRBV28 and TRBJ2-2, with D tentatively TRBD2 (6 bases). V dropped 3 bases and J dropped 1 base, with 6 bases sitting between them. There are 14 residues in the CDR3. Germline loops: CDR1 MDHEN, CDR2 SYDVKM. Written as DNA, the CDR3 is TGTGCCAGCAGTTTCGGGAGGAACACCGGGGAGCTGTTTTTT. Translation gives CASSFGRNTGELFF. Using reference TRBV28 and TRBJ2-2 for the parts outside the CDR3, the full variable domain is DVKVTQSSRYLVKRTGEKVFLECVQDMDHENMFWYRQDPGLGLRLIYFSYDVKMKEKGDIPEGYSVSREKKERFSLILESASTNQTSMYLCASSFGRNTGELFFGEGSRLTVL.

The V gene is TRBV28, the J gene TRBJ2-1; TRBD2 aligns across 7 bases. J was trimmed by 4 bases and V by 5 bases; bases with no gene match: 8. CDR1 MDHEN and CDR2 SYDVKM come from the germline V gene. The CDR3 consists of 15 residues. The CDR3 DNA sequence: TGTGCCAGCAGTCTAAGCGGGGTGGGGTACAATGAGCAGTTCTTC. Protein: CASSLSGVGYNEQFF.

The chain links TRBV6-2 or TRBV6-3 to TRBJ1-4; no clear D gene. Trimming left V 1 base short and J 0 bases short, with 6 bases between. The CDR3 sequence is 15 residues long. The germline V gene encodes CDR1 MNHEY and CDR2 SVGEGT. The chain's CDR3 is CASSYYGATNEKLFF. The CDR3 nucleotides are TGTGCCAGCAGTTACTACGGTGCAACTAATGAAAAACTGTTTTTT.

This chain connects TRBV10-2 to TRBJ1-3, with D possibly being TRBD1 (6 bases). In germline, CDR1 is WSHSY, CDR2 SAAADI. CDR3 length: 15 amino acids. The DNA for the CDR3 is TGCCCCCGCAGCCGACAGGATCCCTCTGGAAACACCATATATTTT. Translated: CPRSRQDPSGNTIYF.

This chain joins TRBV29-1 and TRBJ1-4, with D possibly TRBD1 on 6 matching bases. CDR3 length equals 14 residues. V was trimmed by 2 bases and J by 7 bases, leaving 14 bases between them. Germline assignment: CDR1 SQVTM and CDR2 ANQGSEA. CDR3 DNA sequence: TGCAGCGTTGAAAAGGCAGGGGAGGGTGAAAAACTGTTTTTT. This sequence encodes CSVEKAGEGEKLFF.

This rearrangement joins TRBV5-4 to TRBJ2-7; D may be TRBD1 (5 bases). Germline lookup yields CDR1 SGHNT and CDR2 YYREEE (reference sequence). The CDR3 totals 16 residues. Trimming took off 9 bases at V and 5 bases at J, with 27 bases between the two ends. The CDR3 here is CANTGQLQGSVNEQYF. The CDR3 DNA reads TGTGCCAACACGGGTCAGCTCCAGGGCTCGGTTAACGAGCAGTACTTC.

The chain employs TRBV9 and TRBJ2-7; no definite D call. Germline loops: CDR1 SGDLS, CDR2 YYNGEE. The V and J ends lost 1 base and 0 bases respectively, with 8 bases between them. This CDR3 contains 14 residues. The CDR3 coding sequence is TGTGCCAGCAGCGTAATGTACGACTCCTACGAGCAGTACTTC. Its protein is CASSVMYDSYEQYF.

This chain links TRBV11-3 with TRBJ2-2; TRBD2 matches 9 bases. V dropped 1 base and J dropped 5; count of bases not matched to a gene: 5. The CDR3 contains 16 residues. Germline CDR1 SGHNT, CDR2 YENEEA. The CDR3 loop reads CASSLGGLAPTGELFF. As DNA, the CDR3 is TGTGCCAGCAGCTTAGGGGGACTAGCTCCAACCGGGGAGCTGTTTTTT.

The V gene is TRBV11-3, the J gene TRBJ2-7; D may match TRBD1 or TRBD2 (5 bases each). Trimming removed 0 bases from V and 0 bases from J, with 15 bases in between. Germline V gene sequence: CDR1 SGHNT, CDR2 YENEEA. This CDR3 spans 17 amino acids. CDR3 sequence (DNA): TGTGCCAGCAGCTTAGAACGGTCCGGGACCTACTCCTACGAGCAGTACTTC. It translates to CASSLERSGTYSYEQYF. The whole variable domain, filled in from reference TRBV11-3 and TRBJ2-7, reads EAGVVQSPRYKIIEKKQPVAFWCNPISGHNTLYWYLQNLGQGPELLIRYENEEAVDDSQLPKDRFSAERLKGVDSTLKIQPAELGDSAVYLCASSLERSGTYSYEQYFGPGTRLTVT.

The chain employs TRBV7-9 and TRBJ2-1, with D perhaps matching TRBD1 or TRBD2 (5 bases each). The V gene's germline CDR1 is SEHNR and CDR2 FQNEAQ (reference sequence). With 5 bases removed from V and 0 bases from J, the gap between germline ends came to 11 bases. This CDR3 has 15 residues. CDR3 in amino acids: CASSIGTDSYNEQFF. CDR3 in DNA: TGTGCCAGCAGCATCGGGACGGACTCCTACAATGAGCAGTTCTTC.

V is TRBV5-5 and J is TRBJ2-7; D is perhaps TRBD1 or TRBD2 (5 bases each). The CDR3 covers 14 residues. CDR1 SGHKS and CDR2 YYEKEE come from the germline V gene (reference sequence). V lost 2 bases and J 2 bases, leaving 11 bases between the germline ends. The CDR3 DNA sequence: TGTGCCAGCAGCTTTATATCGGGGCCCTACGAGCAGTACTTC. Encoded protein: CASSFISGPYEQYF.

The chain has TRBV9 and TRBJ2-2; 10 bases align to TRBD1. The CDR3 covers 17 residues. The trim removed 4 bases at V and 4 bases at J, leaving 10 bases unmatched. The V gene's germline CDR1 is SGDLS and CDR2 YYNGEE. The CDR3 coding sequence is TGTGCCAGCAGCCTCCAAGACAGGGGGCGAGTCACCGGGGAGCTGTTTTTT. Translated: CASSLQDRGRVTGELFF.

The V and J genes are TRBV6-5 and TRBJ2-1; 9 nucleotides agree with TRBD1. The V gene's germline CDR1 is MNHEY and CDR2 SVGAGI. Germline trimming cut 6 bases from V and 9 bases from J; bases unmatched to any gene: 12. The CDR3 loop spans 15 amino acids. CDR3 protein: CASRTPGQGLGEQFF. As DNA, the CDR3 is TGTGCCAGCAGGACGCCGGGACAGGGACTCGGTGAGCAGTTCTTC.

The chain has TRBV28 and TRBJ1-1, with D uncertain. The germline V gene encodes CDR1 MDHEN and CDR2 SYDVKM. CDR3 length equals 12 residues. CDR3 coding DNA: TGTCGGTCAGGCTCCGGTAACACTGAAGCTTTCTTT. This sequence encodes CRSGSGNTEAFF. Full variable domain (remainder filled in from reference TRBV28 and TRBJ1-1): DVKVTQSSRYLVKRTGEKVFLECVQDMDHENMFWYRQDPGLGLRLIYFSYDVKMKEKGDIPEGYSVSREKKERFSLILESASTNQTSMYLCRSGSGNTEAFFGQGTRLTVV.

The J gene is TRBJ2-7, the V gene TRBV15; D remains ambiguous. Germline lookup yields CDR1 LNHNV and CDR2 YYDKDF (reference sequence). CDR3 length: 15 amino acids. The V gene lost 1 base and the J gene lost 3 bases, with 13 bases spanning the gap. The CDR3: CATSRVKDLSYEQYF. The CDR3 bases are TGTGCCACCAGCAGAGTCAAGGATTTGAGCTACGAGCAGTACTTC.

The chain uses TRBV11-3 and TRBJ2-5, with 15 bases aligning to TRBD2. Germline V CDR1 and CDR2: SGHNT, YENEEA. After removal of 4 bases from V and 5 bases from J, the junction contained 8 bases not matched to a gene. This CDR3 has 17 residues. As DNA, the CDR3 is TGTGCCAGCAGCTCTGGACTAGCGGGAGGGCCGGGGGAGACCCAGTACTTC. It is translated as CASSSGLAGGPGETQYF.

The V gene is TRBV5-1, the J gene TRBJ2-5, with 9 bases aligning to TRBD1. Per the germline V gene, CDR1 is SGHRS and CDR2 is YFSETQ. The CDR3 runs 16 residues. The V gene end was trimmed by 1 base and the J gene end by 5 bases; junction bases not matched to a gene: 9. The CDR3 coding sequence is TGCGCCAGCAGCTTGAGACGGACAGGGGCAGGGGAGACCCAGTACTTC. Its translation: CASSLRRTGAGETQYF.

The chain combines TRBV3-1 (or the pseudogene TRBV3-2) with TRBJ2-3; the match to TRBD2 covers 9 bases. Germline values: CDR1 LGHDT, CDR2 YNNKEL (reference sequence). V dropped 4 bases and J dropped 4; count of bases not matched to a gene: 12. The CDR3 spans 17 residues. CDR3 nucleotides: TGTGCCAGCAGCCGAGGCCGCTATAGCGGGAGACCAGATACGCAGTATTTT. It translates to CASSRGRYSGRPDTQYF.

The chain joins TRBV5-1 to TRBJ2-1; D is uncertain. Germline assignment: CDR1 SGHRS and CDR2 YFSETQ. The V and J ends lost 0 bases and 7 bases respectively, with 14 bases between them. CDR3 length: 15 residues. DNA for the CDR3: TGCGCCAGCAGCTTGGGGGCGGAAAAATCGAATGAGCAGTTCTTC. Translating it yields CASSLGAEKSNEQFF.

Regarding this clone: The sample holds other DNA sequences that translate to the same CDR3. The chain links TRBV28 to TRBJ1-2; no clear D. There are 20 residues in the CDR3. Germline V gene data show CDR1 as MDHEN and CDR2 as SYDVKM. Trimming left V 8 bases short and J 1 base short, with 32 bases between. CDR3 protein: CASEPAGIGGRTSGNYGYTF. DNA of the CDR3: TGTGCCAGCGAGCCAGCCGGTATCGGTGGCCGAACCTCCGGTAACTATGGCTACACCTTC.

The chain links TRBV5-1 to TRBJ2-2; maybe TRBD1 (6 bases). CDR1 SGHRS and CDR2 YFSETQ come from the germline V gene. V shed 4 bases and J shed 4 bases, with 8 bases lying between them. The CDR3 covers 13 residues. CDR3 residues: CASSIQGTGELFF. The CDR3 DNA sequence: TGCGCCAGCAGCATACAGGGCACCGGGGAGCTGTTTTTT.

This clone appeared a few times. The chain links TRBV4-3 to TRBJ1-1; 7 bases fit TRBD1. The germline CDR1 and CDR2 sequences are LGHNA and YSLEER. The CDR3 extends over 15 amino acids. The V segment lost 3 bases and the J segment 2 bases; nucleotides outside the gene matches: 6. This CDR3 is CASSQRTGPNTEAFF. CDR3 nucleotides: TGCGCCAGCAGCCAGAGGACAGGTCCTAACACTGAAGCTTTCTTT.

The chain's CDR3 is CASSLAAGGSDYNEQFF. In nucleotides, the CDR3 is TGTGCCAGCAGCTTAGCCGCCGGGGGGAGCGACTACAATGAGCAGTTCTTC. V and J are TRBV11-3 and TRBJ2-1; 7 nucleotides match TRBD2. V lost 1 base and J lost 3; bases outside the gene matches: 9. The germline V gene encodes CDR1 SGHNT and CDR2 YENEEA. This CDR3 has 17 amino acids.

The CDR3 DNA follows: TGTGCTAGTGGTTTGGTAACGAAAAGGGGCGGGAGCGCGGGGGAGACCCAGTACTTC. It translates to CASGLVTKRGGSAGETQYF. The chain recombines TRBV12-5 with TRBJ2-5, with 7 bases fitting TRBD2. The CDR3 loop spans 19 amino acids. Trimming took 0 bases from V and 5 from J; bases not matched to a gene: 18. Per the germline V gene, CDR1 is LGHNT and CDR2 is FRNRAP.